This T cell receptor beta chain is from a study of a mutant IDH1 vaccine in newly diagnosed glioma. In the study overall: Before enrollment, the patients had been treated with radiotherapy alone, temozolomide alone, or both together. Most of them had received both. Points from the study as a whole: Detectable vaccine-induced immune responses arose in approximately 93% of patients.

As for this clone: Its antigen is not known.

Trimming cost V 6 bases and J 0 bases, with 11 bases left between them. This CDR3 contains 13 residues. Germline values: CDR1 SQVTM, CDR2 ANQGSEA. The time point was: week 47, end of study. The vaccine gave 300 ug of a 20-mer mutant IDH1 peptide subcutaneously per dose. The table came from immunoSEQ multiplex PCR; TCRdb's copy has only in-frame clones and leaves some out. The repertoire has approximately 37,000 clones, 65% to 90% of them found once; the top ten carry about 17%. The specimen comprised PBMCs, sampled from a glioma patient whose treatment included an IDH1 peptide vaccine. The receptor's source is a young man with glioma. Some clones in this sample may be carry-over from other donors' samples. The genes are TRBV29-1 and TRBJ1-1; TRBD1 is a possible D gene (6 bases). This CDR3 is CSVAQGMNTEAFF. The CDR3 DNA follows: TGCAGCGTCGCACAGGGTATGAACACTGAAGCTTTCTTT. Drawing the rest from reference TRBV29-1 and TRBJ1-1, the complete variable domain is SAVISQKPSRDICQRGTSLTIQCQVDSQVTMMFWYRQQPGQSLTLIATANQGSEATYESGFVIDKFPISRPNLTFSTLTVSNMSPEDSSIYLCSVAQGMNTEAFFGQGTRLTVV.